Sequencing of this T cell receptor (beta chain) was carried out in a study of T cell repertoires in cytomegalovirus infection. This clonotype was seen a handful of times. What it binds is not known. TCRdb re-derived calls from the reads in MiXCR, one entry per CDR3 protein. There are 650,000 to 850,000 distinct CDR3 sequences in the sample; 25% to 35% occur only once, and around 14% lies in the top ten. V shed 8 bases and J shed 3 bases, with 18 bases lying between them. The CDR3 is 15 residues long. Germline loops: CDR1 MDHEN, CDR2 SYDVKM. The genes are TRBV28 and TRBJ2-3, with D unclear. Sequenced here: cultured CD8+ T cells from PBMCs, sampled from culture after CMV antigen stimulation. The receptor's source is a human donor in good health (CMV status not recorded). Some clones in this sample may be carry-over from other donors' samples. Here the CDR3 DNA reads TGTGCCAGCTGGGATATCTTGCTAGGTACAGATACGCAGTATTTT. The encoded protein is CASWDILLGTDTQYF. The variable domain in full, with the rest retrieved from reference TRBV28 and TRBJ2-3, is DVKVTQSSRYLVKRTGEKVFLECVQDMDHENMFWYRQDPGLGLRLIYFSYDVKMKEKGDIPEGYSVSREKKERFSLILESASTNQTSMYLCASWDILLGTDTQYFGPGTRLTVL.